These 18 T cell receptor beta chains originate from one sample sequenced in a study of STAT5B mutations in CD4+ large granular lymphocyte leukemia. TCRdb keeps only in-frame clones here, not all; method: immunoSEQ multiplex PCR. The top ten hold around 0.27% of the sample, which has under 35,000 clones, about 74% seen once. The sequenced material came from CD4+ T cells from blood buffy coats. The origin of the receptors is a human donor in good health.

This CDR3 is CATRARVRDNEQFF. The CDR3 DNA is TGTGCCACCCGGGCCAGGGTTCGGGACAATGAGCAGTTCTTC. This chain connects TRBV11-3 to TRBJ2-1; a possible D gene is TRBD1 (5 bases). Germline CDR1 and CDR2: SGHNT and YENEEA. The CDR3 runs 14 residues. Between the trimmed V and J ends, which lost 10 bases and 5 bases, there was a span of 18 bases.

V usage is TRBV6-1 and J usage is TRBJ1-3; perhaps TRBD1 as D (5 bases). Germline CDR1 MNHNS, CDR2 SASEGT. This CDR3 is built from 14 residues. V lost 2 bases to trimming and J lost 2 bases, with 7 bases between them. This chain's CDR3 is CASSESGAGNTIYF. The CDR3 bases are TGTGCCAGCAGTGAATCGGGGGCTGGAAACACCATATATTTT.

This chain joins TRBV18 and TRBJ1-4; 8 bases are shared with TRBD1. The junction had 3 bases not matched to a gene; V was cut back by 3 bases and J by 3 bases. The CDR3 is 15 amino acids. Germline V gives CDR1 KGHSH, CDR2 LQKENI. The CDR3 region has the DNA TGTGCCAGCTCACCCAGGGGACAGGCTAATGAAAAACTGTTTTTT. It yields the protein CASSPRGQANEKLFF.

This clone was counted a few times. The chain combines TRBV4-1 with TRBJ2-2; 7 bases line up with TRBD1. Looked up from germline, CDR1 is MGHRA and CDR2 is YSYEKL. The CDR3 length is 15 residues. V lost 4 bases to trimming and J lost 7 bases; unmatched junction nucleotides: 9. The CDR3 protein is CASSPPDRPDGELFF. In nucleotides, the CDR3 is TGCGCCAGCAGCCCGCCGGACAGGCCTGACGGGGAGCTGTTTTTT.

The rearrangement uses TRBV30 and TRBJ2-3; D is unresolved. Trimming removed 2 bases at V and 2 bases at J, with 11 bases between. Germline CDR1 is GTSNPN and CDR2 is SVGIG (reference sequence). The CDR3 runs 14 residues. The CDR3: CAWSPASFTDTQYF. The CDR3 DNA sequence: TGTGCCTGGAGTCCGGCCTCCTTCACAGATACGCAGTATTTT.

V usage is TRBV30 and J usage is TRBJ1-6; D ambiguous. The CDR3 contains 13 residues. The germline V and J ends were trimmed by 3 bases and 10 bases, with 13 bases remaining between them. Per germline, CDR1 GTSNPN and CDR2 SVGIG (reference sequence). CDR3 in DNA: TGTGCCTGGAGGGGCGGGGAACGATCACCCCTCCACTTT. Its protein product is CAWRGGERSPLHF.

The J gene is TRBJ1-2, the V gene TRBV10-3; the D is unclear. The CDR3 has 15 amino acids. CDR1 is ENHRY and CDR2 is SYGVKD in the germline V gene. Trimming left V 0 bases short and J 6 bases short, with 14 bases between. The CDR3 here is CAISESRVLRNGYTF. CDR3 in DNA: TGTGCCATCAGTGAGTCGCGGGTTTTAAGAAATGGCTACACCTTC.

The chain joins TRBV19 to TRBJ1-1; D gene unclear. Germline CDR1 reads LNHDA; CDR2 reads SQIVND (reference sequence). The CDR3 is made up of 14 amino acids. The V end lost 5 bases, the J end lost 5 bases, and 15 bases lay between the germline ends. Here the CDR3 reads CASSSQAWATEAFF. DNA for the CDR3: TGTGCCAGTAGTTCCCAAGCCTGGGCGACTGAAGCTTTCTTT.

This chain connects TRBV11-3 to TRBJ2-5, with 8 bases that match TRBD1. This CDR3 is 15 amino acids long. V shed 5 bases and J 7 bases; nucleotides not matched to a gene: 12. Germline-derived CDR1 and CDR2 are SGHNT and YENEEA. CDR3 sequence reads: CASSPRTGSGGTQYF. As DNA, the CDR3 is TGTGCCAGCAGCCCCCGGACAGGGAGTGGGGGGACCCAGTACTTC.

The V call is TRBV5-4, the J call TRBJ2-1, with TRBD2 identical over 10 bases. From germline, CDR1 is SGHNT and CDR2 YYREEE (reference sequence). V trimming: 6 bases; J trimming: 9 bases; junction bases outside the gene matches: 12. The CDR3 is 15 amino acids. CDR3 sequence: CASTFRVAGGGEQFF. CDR3 coding DNA: TGTGCCAGCACCTTTCGGGTAGCGGGGGGCGGTGAGCAGTTCTTC.

This clone has a single count. The chain employs TRBV11-3 and TRBJ2-1, with D uncertain. V lost 2 bases and J lost 5, with 19 bases in between. The germline gives CDR1 SGHNT, CDR2 YENEEA. The CDR3 sequence is 17 residues long. CDR3 amino acids: CASSLTSGRPEDNEQFF. CDR3 sequence (DNA): TGTGCCAGCAGCTTAACATCCGGGCGCCCCGAAGACAATGAGCAGTTCTTC.

The rearrangement uses TRBV5-6 and TRBJ1-1; D remains unclear. The germline V gene encodes CDR1 SGHDT and CDR2 YYEEEE. This CDR3 is 12 amino acids long. The V and J ends lost 3 bases and 1 base respectively, with 4 bases between them. CDR3: CASSSWNTEAFF. DNA for the CDR3: TGTGCCAGCAGCTCGTGGAACACTGAAGCTTTCTTT.

V gene TRBV5-6 combines with J gene TRBJ1-1; D is possibly TRBD1 (6 bases). The CDR3 length is 15 residues. Germline V gives CDR1 SGHDT, CDR2 YYEEEE. V was cut by 2 bases and J by 2 bases, with 13 bases left in between. CDR3: CASSFGYRVNTEAFF. CDR3 bases: TGTGCCAGCAGCTTCGGATACAGGGTTAACACTGAAGCTTTCTTT. Full variable domain (remainder filled in from reference TRBV5-6 and TRBJ1-1): DAGVTQSPTHLIKTRGQQVTLRCSPKSGHDTVSWYQQALGQGPQFIFQYYEEEERQRGNFPDRFSGHQFPNYSSELNVNALLLGDSALYLCASSFGYRVNTEAFFGQGTRLTVV.

The chain combines TRBV19 with TRBJ1-5; D not certain. Germline loops: CDR1 LNHDA, CDR2 SQIVND (reference sequence). This CDR3 has 15 residues. V lost 6 bases and J lost 5, with 17 bases in between. The DNA for the CDR3 is TGTGCCAGTAGCCTCTCCTTTGGAAGCTATCAGCCCCAGCATTTT. Residues: CASSLSFGSYQPQHF. The full variable domain, its missing parts supplied by reference TRBV19 and TRBJ1-5, is DGGITQSPKYLFRKEGQNVTLSCEQNLNHDAMYWYRQDPGQGLRLIYYSQIVNDFQKGDIAEGYSVSREKKESFPLTVTSAQKNPTAFYLCASSLSFGSYQPQHFGDGTRLSIL.

This clone was seen more than once but under ten times. CDR3 sequence: CATSKGHEQYF. CDR3 coding DNA: TGCGCCACCTCGAAGGGGCACGAGCAGTACTTC. V usage is TRBV10-2 and J usage is TRBJ2-7; tentatively, D is TRBD1 (5 bases). The length of the CDR3 is 11 residues. Germline values: CDR1 WSHSY, CDR2 SAAADI. V was pared by 10 bases and J by 5 bases, with 12 bases between.

The rearrangement links TRBV7-6 to TRBJ1-3; 9 bases match TRBD1. Germline V gives CDR1 SGHVS, CDR2 FNYEAQ. Germline trimming cut 8 bases from V and 5 bases from J; bases unmatched to any gene: 10. The CDR3 sequence is 15 residues long. DNA of the CDR3: TGTGCCAGCGCACTAGACGGGACAGGGAGAAACACCATATATTTT. It encodes CASALDGTGRNTIYF.

This clone occurred a few times. The rearrangement links TRBV5-1 to TRBJ2-7; no reliable D call. Germline CDR1 reads SGHRS; CDR2 reads YFSETQ. CDR3 length: 14 amino acids. V shed 4 bases and J shed 3 bases, with 14 bases lying between them. The CDR3 bases are TGCGCCAGCAGCCCAGGAAGGAACGGCTACGAGCAGTACTTC. Translated: CASSPGRNGYEQYF.

The V and J genes are TRBV4-2 and TRBJ2-5; TRBD2 matches 7 bases. The CDR3 is made up of 18 amino acids. In germline, CDR1 is LGHNA, CDR2 YNFKEQ. The ends lost 1 base at V and 2 bases at J; junction bases unmatched: 13. The CDR3 protein is CASSQAMRASGKQETQYF. The CDR3 DNA reads TGTGCCAGCAGCCAAGCGATGAGGGCTAGCGGAAAACAAGAGACCCAGTACTTC.